The T cell receptor (beta chain) under discussion was sequenced for a study of blood T cell repertoires in COVID-19. Study details: Researchers got acute and convalescent COVID-19 samples from the United States, Italy and Spain.

Trimming pared 4 bases from V and 5 bases from J, leaving 17 bases between. CDR1 is SGHVS and CDR2 is FQNEAQ in the germline V gene. This CDR3 is built from 15 residues. Clinical history reported by participants formed the basis on which cohorts were assigned. The study recruited exposed participants who had met a COVID-19 case within 2 weeks before entry. Sequencing used immunoSEQ multiplex PCR; TCRdb keeps in-frame clones, though not all of them. The data contain fewer than 250,000 clones, approximately 90% of them singletons. The chain has TRBV7-8 and TRBJ1-2; D perhaps matches TRBD1 (6 bases). The TCR comes from a man aged 50 to 59 who had been exposed to COVID-19. Sequenced: PBMCs or T cells enriched from blood (not recorded which). CDR3 region: CASSSTPGVGYGYTF. In DNA form, the CDR3 reads TGTGCCAGCAGCTCAACCCCAGGGGTTGGGTATGGCTACACCTTC.